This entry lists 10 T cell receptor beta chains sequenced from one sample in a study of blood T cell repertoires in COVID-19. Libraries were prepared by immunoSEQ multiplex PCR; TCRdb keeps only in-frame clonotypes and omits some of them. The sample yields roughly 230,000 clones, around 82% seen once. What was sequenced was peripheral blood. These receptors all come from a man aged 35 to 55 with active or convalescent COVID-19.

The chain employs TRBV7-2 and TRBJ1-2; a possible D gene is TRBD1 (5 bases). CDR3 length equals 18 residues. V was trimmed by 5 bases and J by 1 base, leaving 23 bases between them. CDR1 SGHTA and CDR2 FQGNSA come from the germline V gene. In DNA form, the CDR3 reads TGTGCCAGCAGCCCGTCACAGGCGTTCAAAAGTGGTAACTATGGCTACACCTTC. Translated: CASSPSQAFKSGNYGYTF. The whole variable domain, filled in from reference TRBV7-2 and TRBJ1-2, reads GAGVSQSPSNKVTEKGKDVELRCDPISGHTALYWYRQSLGQGLEFLIYFQGNSAPDKSGLPSDRFSAERTGGSVSTLTIQRTQQEDSAVYLCASSPSQAFKSGNYGYTFGSGTRLTVV.

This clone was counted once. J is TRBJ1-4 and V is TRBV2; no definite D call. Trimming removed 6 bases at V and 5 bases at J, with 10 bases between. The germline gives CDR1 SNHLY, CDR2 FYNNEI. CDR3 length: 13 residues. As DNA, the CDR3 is TGTGCCAGCAGCGGCGGAAGAAATGAAAAACTGTTTTTT. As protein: CASSGGRNEKLFF.

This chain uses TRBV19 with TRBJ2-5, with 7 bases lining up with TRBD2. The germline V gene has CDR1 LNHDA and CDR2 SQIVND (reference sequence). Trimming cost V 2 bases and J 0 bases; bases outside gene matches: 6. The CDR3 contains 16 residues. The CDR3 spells CASSIQVGGYQETQYF. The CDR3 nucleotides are TGTGCCAGTAGTATACAGGTCGGGGGGTACCAAGAGACCCAGTACTTC.

CDR3 sequence (DNA): TGTGCCAGCAGCTTAGAGGGACAGGGGAATGAAAAACTGTTTTTT. Residues: CASSLEGQGNEKLFF. V is TRBV11-2 and J is TRBJ1-4, with TRBD1 matching over 10 bases. Germline V CDR1 and CDR2: SGHAT, FQNNGV. The CDR3 spans 15 residues. The ends lost 0 bases at V and 5 bases at J; junction bases unmatched: 0.

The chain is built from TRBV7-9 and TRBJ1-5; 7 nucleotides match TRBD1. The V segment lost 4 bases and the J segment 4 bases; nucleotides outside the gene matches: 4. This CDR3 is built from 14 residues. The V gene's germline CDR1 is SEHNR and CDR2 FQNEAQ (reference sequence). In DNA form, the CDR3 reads TGTGCCAGCAGCTCTACAGGGGATAATCAGCCCCAGCATTTT. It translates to CASSSTGDNQPQHF.

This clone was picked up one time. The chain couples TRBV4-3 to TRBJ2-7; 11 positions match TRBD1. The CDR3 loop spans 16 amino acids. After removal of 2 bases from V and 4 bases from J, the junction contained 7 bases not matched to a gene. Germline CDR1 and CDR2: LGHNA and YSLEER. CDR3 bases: TGCGCCAGCAGCCAATACCGGGACAGGGGGTTTTACGAGCAGTACTTC. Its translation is CASSQYRDRGFYEQYF.

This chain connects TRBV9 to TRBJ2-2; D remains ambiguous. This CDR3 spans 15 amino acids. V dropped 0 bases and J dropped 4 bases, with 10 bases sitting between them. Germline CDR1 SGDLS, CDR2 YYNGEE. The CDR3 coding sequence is TGTGCCAGCAGCGTAGCTGAGGTCGGCACCGGGGAGCTGTTTTTT. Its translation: CASSVAEVGTGELFF.

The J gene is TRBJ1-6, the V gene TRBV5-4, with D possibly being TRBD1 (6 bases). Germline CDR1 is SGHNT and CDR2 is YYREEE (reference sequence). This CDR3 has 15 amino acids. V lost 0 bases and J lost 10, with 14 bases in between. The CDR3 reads CASSLAGGAGSPLHF. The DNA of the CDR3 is TGTGCCAGCAGCTTGGCGGGGGGCGCTGGATCACCCCTCCACTTT.

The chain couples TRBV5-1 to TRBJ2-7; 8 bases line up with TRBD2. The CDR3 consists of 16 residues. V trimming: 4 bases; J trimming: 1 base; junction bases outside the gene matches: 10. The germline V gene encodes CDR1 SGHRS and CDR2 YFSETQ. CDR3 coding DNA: TGCGCCAGCAGCCGCGATACTAGCGGTTCATCCTACGAGCAGTACTTC. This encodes CASSRDTSGSSYEQYF. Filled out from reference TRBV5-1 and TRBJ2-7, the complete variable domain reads KAGVTQTPRYLIKTRGQQVTLSCSPISGHRSVSWYQQTPGQGLQFLFEYFSETQRNKGNFPGRFSGRQFSNSRSEMNVSTLELGDSALYLCASSRDTSGSSYEQYFGPGTRLTVT.

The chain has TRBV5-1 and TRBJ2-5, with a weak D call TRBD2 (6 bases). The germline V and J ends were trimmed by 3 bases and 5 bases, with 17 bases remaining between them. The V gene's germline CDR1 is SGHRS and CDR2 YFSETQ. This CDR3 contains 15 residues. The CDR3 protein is CASSSRSGVLETQYF. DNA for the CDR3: TGCGCCAGCAGCTCTCGCTCGGGGGTCCTCGAGACCCAGTACTTC.